Here is one T cell receptor (beta chain) with its context. Its antigen is not known. Documented treatment: approximately 9-day PBMC culture with coronavirus spike peptide pools or control peptides (ViraFEST assay). CD4+ T cells of the unexposed donor were collected before the COVID-19 pandemic (2011-2018). Oncomine TCR Beta short-read sequencing was applied to DNA from cultured CD4+ T cells. TCRdb redid the calling of the PCR reads with MiXCR, one entry per CDR3 protein. The table has 7,000 to 8,500 distinct CDR3 sequences, approximately 37% seen once. The data derive from a study of vaccination and CD4 T cells after COVID-19. About the study: Stimulation of the cells used overlapping spike peptide pools from SARS-CoV-2 and from the common cold coronaviruses HCoV-NL63, HCoV-OC43 and HCoV-229E.

The clonotype originates from a human donor in good health. Input material: CD4+ T cells from blood, cultured in vitro.

The CDR3 DNA reads as TGTGCCATCAAAAACGGGCAGGGAAGGACTGAAGCTTTCTTT. Translation: CAIKNGQGRTEAFF. This sequence joins TRBV10-3 and TRBJ1-1; D may be TRBD1 (5 bases). The germline V gene encodes CDR1 ENHRY and CDR2 SYGVKD. With 7 bases removed from V and 5 bases from J, the gap between germline ends came to 17 bases. The CDR3 spans 14 residues.